These 31 T cell receptor beta chains came from one sample sequenced in a study of cytomegalovirus exposure and HLA in healthy donors. PCR used 60 Vbeta primers and 13 Jbeta primers. Measured with immunoSEQ multiplex PCR; TCRdb has only the in-frame clones, and not every one. The table gives approximately 190,000 clones; the top ten clones make up under 6.5% of it. Sequencing used PBMCs. These receptors all stem from a young man in good health and CMV-seronegative.

V is TRBV7-9 and J is TRBJ1-3; TRBD1 is a possible D gene (5 bases). The V gene lost 0 bases and the J gene lost 4 bases, with 10 bases spanning the gap. The CDR3 covers 15 residues. Germline lookup yields CDR1 SEHNR and CDR2 FQNEAQ (reference sequence). The CDR3, as DNA: TGTGCCAGCAGCTTAGCGCCAGGGTTCGGAAACACCATATATTTT. It yields the protein CASSLAPGFGNTIYF.

The V call is TRBV29-1, the J call TRBJ2-7; 7 bases are shared with TRBD1. With V trimmed by 6 bases and J by 2 bases, 16 bases remained unmatched. The CDR3 is made up of 16 amino acids. CDR1 is SQVTM and CDR2 is ANQGSEA in the germline V gene. The CDR3, as DNA: TGCAGCGTCCACGTATACCGGGACAGTGGAACCTACGAGCAGTACTTC. Translated: CSVHVYRDSGTYEQYF.

The chain couples TRBV5-1 to TRBJ1-1; 8 positions agree with TRBD1. J gave up 0 bases and V 0 bases, and 7 bases lay outside the gene matches. CDR1 is SGHRS and CDR2 is YFSETQ in the germline V gene. The CDR3 has 17 residues. CDR3 DNA: TGCGCCAGCAGCTTGGGACAGGGGCCATATATGAACACTGAAGCTTTCTTT. Protein product: CASSLGQGPYMNTEAFF.

The chain couples TRBV5-8 to TRBJ2-7; 8 nucleotides match TRBD1. Germline V gene data show CDR1 as SGHTS and CDR2 as YDEGEE. The CDR3 is made up of 14 amino acids. J was trimmed by 1 base and V by 4 bases; bases with no gene match: 4. CDR3 in amino acids: CASSNWDRSYEQYF. Here the CDR3 DNA reads TGTGCCAGCAGCAATTGGGACAGGTCCTACGAGCAGTACTTC.

This chain connects TRBV29-1 to TRBJ1-2; D is ambiguous. Germline loops: CDR1 SQVTM, CDR2 ANQGSEA. V was clipped by 4 bases and J by 4 bases, with 19 bases between them. The CDR3 totals 15 residues. The CDR3 spells CSVVYSPTLSYGYTF. The CDR3 DNA sequence: TGCAGCGTTGTTTACAGCCCCACATTGTCCTATGGCTACACCTTC.

The chain carries TRBV10-3 and TRBJ2-5, with 10 bases lining up with TRBD2. V lost 5 bases to trimming and J lost 5 bases; unmatched junction nucleotides: 8. CDR1 ENHRY and CDR2 SYGVKD come from the germline V gene. CDR3 size: 15 residues. This chain's CDR3 is CAISLSGGPGETQYF. In DNA, the CDR3 is TGTGCCATCAGTCTTAGCGGGGGGCCGGGGGAGACCCAGTACTTC.

The chain uses TRBV18 and TRBJ1-5; 9 bases match TRBD1. From germline, CDR1 is KGHSH and CDR2 LQKENI. CDR3 size: 18 residues. The V gene end was trimmed by 3 bases and the J gene end by 0 bases; junction bases not matched to a gene: 9. The CDR3 DNA reads TGTGCCAGCTCACCGAGTACAGGGGGCCCACTTAGCAATCAGCCCCAGCATTTT. Amino acids: CASSPSTGGPLSNQPQHF.

The V gene is TRBV5-1, the J gene TRBJ1-4; D is undetermined. Germline CDR1 SGHRS, CDR2 YFSETQ. Trimming left V 1 base short and J 5 bases short, with 6 bases between. The CDR3 has 13 residues. The CDR3 DNA follows: TGCGCCAGCAGCTTGCCGCAGAATGAAAAACTGTTTTTT. It yields the protein CASSLPQNEKLFF.

J is TRBJ1-1 and V is TRBV5-1, with 7 bases identical to TRBD1. Germline V lookup: CDR1 SGHRS, CDR2 YFSETQ. This CDR3 has 16 residues. V shed 0 bases and J 3 bases; nucleotides not matched to a gene: 8. The CDR3 here is CASSLAPGGTDTEAFF. The CDR3 DNA sequence: TGCGCCAGCAGCTTGGCGCCAGGGGGGACGGACACTGAAGCTTTCTTT. Drawing the rest from reference TRBV5-1 and TRBJ1-1, the complete variable domain is KAGVTQTPRYLIKTRGQQVTLSCSPISGHRSVSWYQQTPGQGLQFLFEYFSETQRNKGNFPGRFSGRQFSNSRSEMNVSTLELGDSALYLCASSLAPGGTDTEAFFGQGTRLTVV.

The V call is TRBV28, the J call TRBJ2-5, with D uncertain. Germline loops: CDR1 MDHEN, CDR2 SYDVKM. The CDR3 totals 14 residues. The V end lost 2 bases, the J end lost 1 base, and 8 bases lay between the germline ends. CDR3 DNA: TGTGCCAGCAGTTTAGTACGGTCCCAAGAGACCCAGTACTTC. Translated: CASSLVRSQETQYF.

The chain is built from TRBV18 and TRBJ2-5; D may be TRBD1 (5 bases). The J call could be wrong; TRBJ2-7 is a better fit for the DNA end. This CDR3 is built from 12 residues. Germline CDR1 and CDR2: KGHSH and LQKENI. The CDR3 DNA reads as TGTGCCAGCTCACGTCAGGGTGGCGAGCAGTACTTC. Translation: CASSRQGGEQYF.

The CDR3 DNA reads as TGCGCCAGCAGCCTCGTTCGCCGGTGGGCAGGGGGCGATCGTAACACTGAAGCTTTCTTT. This translates into CASSLVRRWAGGDRNTEAFF. This sequence joins TRBV4-3 and TRBJ1-1; TRBD1 aligns across 8 bases. The CDR3 runs 20 residues. Germline-derived CDR1 and CDR2 are LGHNA and YSLEER. The V and J ends lost 4 bases and 2 bases, in that order; junction bases with no gene match: 21.

This chain links TRBV18 with TRBJ1-1, with unresolved D. This CDR3 is built from 13 residues. V lost 0 bases and J lost 7, with 9 bases in between. Germline V lookup: CDR1 KGHSH, CDR2 LQKENI. The CDR3 DNA sequence: TGTGCCAGCTCACCACCGAGGCTGCTTGAAGCTTTCTTT. It codes for CASSPPRLLEAFF. Supplemented by reference TRBV18 and TRBJ1-1, the full variable domain reads NAGVMQNPRHLVRRRGQEARLRCSPMKGHSHVYWYRQLPEEGLKFMVYLQKENIIDESGMPKERFSAEFPKEGPSILRIQQVVRGDSAAYFCASSPPRLLEAFFGQGTRLTVV.

The V and J genes are TRBV10-1 and TRBJ1-4; D not resolved. Per germline, CDR1 WNHNN and CDR2 SYGVQD (reference sequence). Deletions cut 4 bases from V and 0 bases from J, with 6 bases between. This CDR3 spans 14 amino acids. CDR3 protein: CASSAGTTNEKLFF. The CDR3 DNA reads as TGCGCCAGCAGTGCGGGAACAACTAATGAAAAACTGTTTTTT.

CDR3 amino acids: CASTSLLELAGVSEQYF. The CDR3 DNA reads as TGTGCCAGCACCTCGTTACTGGAACTAGCGGGAGTGTCCGAGCAGTACTTC. This rearrangement joins TRBV28 to TRBJ2-7; TRBD2 aligns across 11 bases. The CDR3 is 17 amino acids. The junction had 17 bases not matched to a gene; V was cut back by 7 bases and J by 6 bases. Germline V lookup: CDR1 MDHEN, CDR2 SYDVKM. The full variable domain, in which reference TRBV28 and TRBJ2-7 provide the parts outside the CDR3, is DVKVTQSSRYLVKRTGEKVFLECVQDMDHENMFWYRQDPGLGLRLIYFSYDVKMKEKGDIPEGYSVSREKKERFSLILESASTNQTSMYLCASTSLLELAGVSEQYFGPGTRLTVT.

This chain joins TRBV5-6 and TRBJ1-1, with D perhaps matching TRBD1 (5 bases). Germline CDR1 SGHDT, CDR2 YYEEEE. The ends were cut back, 3 bases at V and 1 base at J, with 16 bases in the middle. This CDR3 comprises 16 residues. CDR3 in amino acids: CASSWGGGLGNTEAFF. The CDR3 DNA sequence: TGTGCCAGCAGCTGGGGGGGAGGCCTCGGGAACACTGAAGCTTTCTTT.

The chain has TRBV25-1 and TRBJ2-6, with 11 bases fitting TRBD1. The CDR3 has 17 residues. CDR1 MGHDK and CDR2 SYGVNS come from the germline V gene. The ends lost 4 bases at V and 2 bases at J; junction bases unmatched: 4. The CDR3 protein is CASSAGTGGPGANVLTF. The CDR3 DNA reads as TGTGCCAGCAGTGCCGGGACAGGGGGTCCTGGGGCCAACGTCCTGACTTTC.

The rearrangement joins TRBV2 to TRBJ2-1; 7 positions agree with TRBD2. The V and J ends lost 5 bases and 2 bases, in that order; junction bases with no gene match: 6. CDR3 length: 15 amino acids. CDR1 and CDR2 (germline): SNHLY, FYNNEI. This chain's CDR3 is CASSYASGAYNEQFF. The CDR3, as DNA: TGTGCCAGCAGTTACGCCAGCGGGGCCTACAATGAGCAGTTCTTC.

This clone ranks as medium-sized in terms of frequency. The chain is built from TRBV10-3 and TRBJ2-7; D possibly corresponds to TRBD2 (6 bases). The V gene lost 2 bases and the J gene lost 3 bases, with 14 bases spanning the gap. This CDR3 is built from 15 residues. In germline, CDR1 is ENHRY, CDR2 SYGVKD. CDR3 bases: TGTGCCATCAGTGAGGGGACTGGCCTTATCTACGAGCAGTACTTC. Protein sequence: CAISEGTGLIYEQYF.

The chain combines TRBV19 with TRBJ1-1; TRBD1 matches 9 bases. The CDR3 loop spans 17 amino acids. CDR1 and CDR2 (germline): LNHDA, SQIVND (reference sequence). Trimming cost V 0 bases and J 4 bases; bases outside gene matches: 9. This chain's CDR3 is CASSIEGQGRRGTEAFF. CDR3 sequence (DNA): TGTGCCAGTAGTATAGAGGGACAGGGACGGAGGGGCACTGAAGCTTTCTTT.

The V call is TRBV27, the J call TRBJ2-7; 7 nucleotides agree with TRBD2. Germline V gene lookup returns CDR1 MNHEY and CDR2 SMNVEV (reference sequence). Trimming removed 3 bases from V and 1 base from J; junction bases left unmatched: 3. This CDR3 is 14 amino acids long. CDR3 loop: CASSLAGESYEQYF. The DNA of the CDR3 is TGTGCCAGCAGTTTGGCGGGGGAGTCCTACGAGCAGTACTTC.

V usage is TRBV9 and J usage is TRBJ1-1; TRBD1 aligns across 12 bases. The CDR3 sequence is 18 residues long. V shed 7 bases, J shed 5 bases, and the junction held 18 bases outside the gene matches. The germline V gene encodes CDR1 SGDLS and CDR2 YYNGEE. Here the CDR3 reads CASGGNPGTGGSGTEAFF. Written as DNA, the CDR3 is TGTGCCAGCGGAGGTAATCCCGGGACAGGGGGCTCGGGGACTGAAGCTTTCTTT.

V gene TRBV7-9 combines with J gene TRBJ2-2, with 8 nucleotides matching TRBD1. The CDR3 covers 19 residues. Germline assignment: CDR1 SEHNR and CDR2 FQNEAQ (reference sequence). The junction had 20 bases not matched to a gene; V was cut back by 5 bases and J by 6 bases. CDR3 residues: CASSTTTLSGGKAPGELFF. The DNA of the CDR3 is TGTGCCAGCAGCACCACTACCCTTTCAGGGGGCAAGGCTCCCGGGGAGCTGTTTTTT.

The genes are TRBV5-6 and TRBJ2-5; 11 bases fit TRBD2. Trimming cost V 1 base and J 5 bases; bases outside gene matches: 7. The V gene's germline CDR1 is SGHDT and CDR2 YYEEEE. The CDR3 totals 16 residues. The CDR3, as DNA: TGTGCCAGCAGCTTGTTGCTAGCGGGGGGTAAGGAGACCCAGTACTTC. It translates to CASSLLLAGGKETQYF.

The J gene is TRBJ2-4, the V gene TRBV7-9, with 8 bases matching TRBD2. Germline CDR1 reads SEHNR; CDR2 reads FQNEAQ (reference sequence). CDR3 length equals 16 residues. Trimming removed 3 bases from V and 0 bases from J; junction bases left unmatched: 4. As DNA, the CDR3 is TGTGCCAGCAGCTTTTTCCTAGCGGGAGCCAAAAACATTCAGTACTTC. It is translated as CASSFFLAGAKNIQYF.

The chain recombines TRBV2 with TRBJ1-6; TRBD1 agrees at 10 bases. This CDR3 is built from 14 residues. Germline CDR1 and CDR2: SNHLY and FYNNEI. V gave up 5 bases and J gave up 9 bases; unmatched junction bases: 4. CDR3 bases: TGTGCCAGCAGTATCCGGGACAGGGGTTCACCCCTCCACTTT. Translating it yields CASSIRDRGSPLHF.

The chain is built from TRBV25-1 and TRBJ1-1; D is ambiguous. V was clipped by 0 bases and J by 0 bases, with 8 bases between them. CDR1 is MGHDK, CDR2 SYGVNS, per germline. The CDR3 runs to 15 residues. The CDR3 DNA reads TGTGCCAGCAGTGAATATTGGCAGATGAACACTGAAGCTTTCTTT. It is translated as CASSEYWQMNTEAFF. Full variable domain (remainder filled in from reference TRBV25-1 and TRBJ1-1): EADIYQTPRYLVIGTGKKITLECSQTMGHDKMYWYQQDPGMELHLIHYSYGVNSTEKGDLSSESTVSRIRTEHFPLTLESARPSHTSQYLCASSEYWQMNTEAFFGQGTRLTVV.

The DNA of the CDR3 is TGTGCCAGCAGTTACGGCAGGGGTTACACTGAAGCTTTCTTT. This sequence encodes CASSYGRGYTEAFF. V and J are TRBV6-5 and TRBJ1-1; D is perhaps TRBD1 (6 bases). V was trimmed by 2 bases and J by 3 bases, leaving 10 bases between them. This CDR3 is built from 14 residues. Germline CDR1 reads MNHEY; CDR2 reads SVGAGI.

The CDR3 loop is CAISTGQGAYEQYF. As DNA, the CDR3 is TGTGCCATCAGTACCGGACAGGGGGCGTACGAGCAGTACTTC. The chain joins TRBV10-3 to TRBJ2-7, with 11 positions matching TRBD1. Trimming cost V 5 bases and J 4 bases; bases outside gene matches: 4. Germline lookup yields CDR1 ENHRY and CDR2 SYGVKD. The length of the CDR3 is 14 residues.

The chain links TRBV7-9 to TRBJ1-5; TRBD1 matches at 7 bases. The V gene end was trimmed by 5 bases and the J gene end by 4 bases; junction bases not matched to a gene: 2. CDR1 SEHNR and CDR2 FQNEAQ come from the germline V gene (reference sequence). The CDR3 length is 13 residues. CDR3 region: CASSKGQNQPQHF. The DNA of the CDR3 is TGTGCCAGCAGCAAGGGACAGAATCAGCCCCAGCATTTT. The variable domain in full, with the rest retrieved from reference TRBV7-9 and TRBJ1-5, is DTGVSQNPRHKITKRGQNVTFRCDPISEHNRLYWYRQTLGQGPEFLTYFQNEAQLEKSRLLSDRFSAERPKGSFSTLEIQRTEQGDSAMYLCASSKGQNQPQHFGDGTRLSIL.

The chain joins TRBV11-1 to TRBJ1-1; TRBD1 agrees at 8 bases. CDR1 and CDR2 (germline): SGHAT, FQDESV (reference sequence). The ends lost 3 bases at V and 1 base at J; junction bases unmatched: 4. The CDR3 length is 15 residues. The CDR3 DNA sequence: TGTGCCAGCAGCTTCCCAGGACAGGGGAACACTGAAGCTTTCTTT. As protein: CASSFPGQGNTEAFF.